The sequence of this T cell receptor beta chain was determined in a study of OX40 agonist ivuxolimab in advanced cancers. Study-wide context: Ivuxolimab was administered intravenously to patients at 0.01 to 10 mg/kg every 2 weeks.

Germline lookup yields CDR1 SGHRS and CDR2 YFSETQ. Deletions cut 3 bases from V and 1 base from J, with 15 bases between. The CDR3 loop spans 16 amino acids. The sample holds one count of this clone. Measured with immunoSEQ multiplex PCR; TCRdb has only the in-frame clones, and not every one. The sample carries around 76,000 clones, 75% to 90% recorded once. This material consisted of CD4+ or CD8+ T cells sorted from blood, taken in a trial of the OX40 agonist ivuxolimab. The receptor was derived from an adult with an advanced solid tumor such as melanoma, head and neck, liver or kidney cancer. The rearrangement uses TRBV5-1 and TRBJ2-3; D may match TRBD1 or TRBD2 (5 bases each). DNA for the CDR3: TGCGCCAGCAGCTGGGACGGGGTACGCCGCACAGATACGCAGTATTTT. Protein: CASSWDGVRRTDTQYF. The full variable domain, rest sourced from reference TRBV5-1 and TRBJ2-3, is KAGVTQTPRYLIKTRGQQVTLSCSPISGHRSVSWYQQTPGQGLQFLFEYFSETQRNKGNFPGRFSGRQFSNSRSEMNVSTLELGDSALYLCASSWDGVRRTDTQYFGPGTRLTVL.